The rows below give T cell receptor beta chains drawn from one sample of a study of blood T cell repertoires in COVID-19. The repertoire was sequenced with immunoSEQ multiplex PCR; TCRdb's copy has only in-frame clones and lacks some. The table records a few hundred thousand clones, around 82% of them present only once. The sequencing input was peripheral blood. The receptors shown here come from a woman between 18 and 29 years old with acute or convalescent COVID-19. Both conserved end residues are part of each CDR3. A D gene is named only where the DNA matches it firmly. Where a row states a size, it is once, few, many or the class of an expanded clone; other rows omit it.

size	J	V	D	CDR3	DNA
.	TRBJ1-6	TRBV5-6	.	CASSLGQGWNSPLHF	TGTGCCAGCAGCTTGGGGCAGGGATGGAATTCACCCCTCCACTTT
.	TRBJ2-2	TRBV21-1	.	CASSKYSKNTGELFF	TGTGCCAGCAGCAAATACAGTAAAAACACCGGGGAGCTGTTTTTT
once	TRBJ1-6	TRBV3-1/TRBV3-2	.	CASSQAGAGGSSYNSPLHF	TGTGCCAGCAGCCAAGCGGGAGCCGGGGGGAGCTCCTATAATTCACCCCTCCACTTT
.	TRBJ2-5	TRBV10-3	TRBD2	CAISSSGTSGREETQYF	TGTGCCATCAGTAGTTCCGGGACTAGCGGGAGAGAAGAGACCCAGTACTTC
.	TRBJ1-2	TRBV5-1	.	CASSLDGRGYGYTF	TGCGCCAGCAGCTTGGATGGCAGGGGCTATGGCTACACCTTC
.	TRBJ1-2	TRBV5-1	TRBD1	CASSTQGAGYGYTF	TGCGCCAGCAGCACCCAGGGGGCTGGCTATGGCTACACCTTC
.	TRBJ2-4	TRBV27	TRBD1	CASSSTGTGDENIQYF	TGTGCCAGCAGTTCCACCGGGACAGGGGACGAAAACATTCAGTACTTC
few	TRBJ2-7	TRBV4-3	.	CASSRTDRAYEQYF	TGCGCCAGCAGCCGTACGGACAGAGCCTACGAGCAGTACTTC
few	TRBJ2-2	TRBV4-2	.	CASSQKGPDTGELFF	TGTGCCAGCAGCCAGAAGGGGCCGGACACCGGGGAGCTGTTTTTT
.	TRBJ1-3	TRBV7-8	.	CASSFDWGWLGNTIYF	TGTGCCAGCAGCTTCGATTGGGGCTGGTTAGGAAACACCATATATTTT
.	TRBJ1-2	TRBV7-2	.	CASSLEEVRTLRSGYTF	TGTGCCAGCAGCTTAGAAGAGGTCAGAACCCTTCGTTCTGGCTACACCTTC
once	TRBJ1-1	TRBV7-2	.	CASSLARGMNTEAFF	TGTGCCAGCAGCTTAGCACGAGGGATGAACACTGAAGCTTTCTTT
once	TRBJ2-1	TRBV5-1	.	CASSLAARNNEQFF	TGCGCCAGCAGCTTGGCCGCGAGAAACAATGAGCAGTTCTTC
.	TRBJ1-3	TRBV7-9	TRBD1	CASSFSQQGGDSGNTIYF	TGTGCCAGCAGCTTTTCCCAACAGGGGGGAGACTCTGGAAACACCATATATTTT
.	TRBJ2-7	TRBV18	TRBD2	CASSPQTSVAYEQYF	TGTGCCAGCTCACCACAAACTAGCGTAGCCTACGAGCAGTACTTC
.	TRBJ2-5	TRBV28	.	CASSTPGGAYQETQYF	TGTGCCAGCAGTACCCCGGGGGGCGCGTACCAAGAGACCCAGTACTTC
.	TRBJ2-5	TRBV7-2	TRBD1	CASSPRQGPKETQYF	TGTGCCAGCAGCCCTCGACAGGGTCCCAAGGAGACCCAGTACTTC
few	TRBJ2-1	TRBV11-3	.	CASSPTVGPYNEQFF	TGTGCCAGCAGCCCCACGGTGGGCCCCTACAATGAGCAGTTCTTC
.	TRBJ1-1	TRBV25-1	.	CASGSKGNTEAFF	TGTGCCAGCGGGAGTAAGGGGAACACTGAAGCTTTCTTT
once	TRBJ1-5	TRBV30	TRBD1	CAWDRDRAGNQPQHF	TGTGCCTGGGACCGGGACAGGGCAGGCAATCAGCCCCAGCATTTT
.	TRBJ2-2	TRBV27	TRBD2	CASTPWTSGSPGELFF	TGTGCCAGCACTCCCTGGACTAGCGGGAGCCCCGGGGAGCTGTTTTTT
few	TRBJ2-2	TRBV2	.	CASSGLTSRTGELFF	TGTGCCAGCAGTGGGTTAACTAGCCGTACCGGGGAGCTGTTTTTT
.	TRBJ1-5	TRBV30	TRBD1	CAWSGGQSRDQPQHF	TGTGCCTGGAGTGGGGGACAGTCGAGGGATCAGCCCCAGCATTTT
.	TRBJ2-7	TRBV18	.	CASSPGLGEQYF	TGTGCCAGCTCACCCGGTCTAGGCGAGCAGTACTTC
.	TRBJ1-2	TRBV2	.	CASSEYYPLRDGYTF	TGTGCCAGCAGTGAATACTACCCCCTTCGGGATGGCTACACCTTC
.	TRBJ2-5	TRBV5-5	TRBD2	CASSPGLAELQETQYF	TGTGCCAGCAGCCCGGGACTAGCGGAGCTCCAAGAGACCCAGTACTTC
.	TRBJ2-5	TRBV7-2	.	CASSFYPTGWETQYF	TGTGCCAGCAGCTTTTACCCAACAGGGTGGGAGACCCAGTACTTC
.	TRBJ2-1	TRBV3-1/TRBV3-2	TRBD2	CASSSRLADSYNEQFF	TGTGCCAGCAGCTCCAGGCTAGCGGACTCCTACAATGAGCAGTTCTTC
.	TRBJ2-3	TRBV12-5	TRBD2	CASGKGLADTDTQYF	TGTGCTAGTGGTAAGGGACTAGCGGACACAGATACGCAGTATTTT
many	TRBJ1-2	TRBV6-4	.	CASSDRGGYTF	TGTGCCAGCAGTGACCGGGGTGGCTACACCTTC
once	TRBJ2-7	TRBV6-5	.	CASSPGQYFSYEQYF	TGTGCCAGCAGTCCAGGACAGTATTTTTCCTACGAGCAGTACTTC
.	TRBJ2-5	TRBV4-3	TRBD2	CASSPRVAGGPGVGVETQYF	TGCGCCAGCAGCCCCCGGGTAGCGGGAGGGCCGGGGGTAGGTGTAGAGACCCAGTACTTC
.	TRBJ2-7	TRBV7-9	TRBD2	CASSPRTRVYEQYF	TGTGCCAGCAGCCCTCGGACTAGGGTCTACGAGCAGTACTTC
.	TRBJ2-7	TRBV19	TRBD1	CASSIGTGTNEQYF	TGTGCCAGTAGTATCGGGACAGGGACTAACGAGCAGTACTTC
.	TRBJ2-7	TRBV3-1/TRBV3-2	TRBD1	CASSQVRDRGAHEQYF	TGTGCCAGCAGCCAAGTACGGGACAGGGGTGCTCACGAGCAGTACTTC
once	TRBJ2-3	TRBV12-5	.	CASGLGASMDTQYF	TGTGCTAGTGGTTTGGGGGCTTCCATGGATACGCAGTATTTT
many	TRBJ1-2	TRBV5-1	TRBD1	CASSPGQEFYGYTF	TGCGCCAGCAGCCCGGGACAGGAGTTCTATGGCTACACCTTC
.	TRBJ1-2	TRBV5-6	.	CASSLLTAATINYGYTF	TGTGCCAGCAGCTTGCTCACAGCCGCGACAATAAACTATGGCTACACCTTC
.	TRBJ1-1	TRBV29-1	.	CSVSDRGAEAFF	TGCAGCGTAAGCGACCGAGGCGCTGAAGCTTTCTTT
.	TRBJ2-1	TRBV4-3	TRBD1	CASSQVSQGDYNEQFF	TGCGCCAGCAGCCAAGTCAGCCAGGGGGACTACAATGAGCAGTTCTTC